This T cell receptor (beta chain) originates from a study of identical twins. The CDR3 has 15 amino acids. CDR1 and CDR2 (germline): SGHTA, FQGNSA. The ends were cut back, 0 bases at V and 2 bases at J, with 8 bases in the middle. This clonotype has a handful of counts. Each CDR3 protein gets one entry after TCRdb re-called the 5' RACE reads with MiXCR. The sample has about 460,000 distinct CDR3 sequences; 14% are singletons. This sample was also put to use in a study of yellow fever vaccine responses in identical twins.

The chain links TRBV7-2 to TRBJ1-5, with D possibly being TRBD1 (6 bases). The TCR comes from a woman between 18 and 29 years old in good health. Sequences were obtained from CD4+ T cells sorted from blood. In DNA, the CDR3 is TGTGCCAGCAGCTTAGCACCAGGGGGCAATCAGCCCCAGCATTTT. It encodes CASSLAPGGNQPQHF.